Detailed here is one T cell receptor beta chain. As yet, its antigen is unknown. TCR beta CDR3 sequences were amplified from RNA transcripts. First-round RT-PCR with HTBI primers amplified the TCR CDR3 region. A single record per CDR3 protein comes from TCRdb applying MiXCR to the multiplex PCR reads. The table includes some 500,000 distinct CDR3 sequences, 13% to 15% detected once. In patients aged 18 to 65, hyperthyroidism was newly diagnosed, with duration under 2 months. Patients were excluded for uncontrolled infection, other autoimmune disease, pregnancy or lactation. J was trimmed by 8 bases and V by 7 bases; bases with no gene match: 6. This CDR3 region has 12 residues. This sample was included in a study of T cells in Graves' hyperthyroidism and ophthalmopathy. Study conclusions and caveats: Peripheral blood also featured most of the thyroid clonotypes expanded above 0.001.

This sequence joins TRBV12-3 or TRBV12-4 and TRBJ1-1; 8 bases align to TRBD1. The TCR comes from a woman aged 18-29 years with Graves' hyperthyroidism. What was sequenced was blood. The CDR3 reads CASKKQGVEAFF. The DNA of the CDR3 is TGTGCCAGCAAAAAACAGGGGGTGGAAGCTTTCTTT.